The rows below give T cell receptor beta chains drawn from one sample of a study of blood T cell repertoires in COVID-19. The protocol was immunoSEQ multiplex PCR, while the TCRdb copy is restricted to in-frame clones and leaves out a portion. This table holds approximately 63,000 clones, approximately 86% found once. The sequenced sample consisted of peripheral blood. These receptors were obtained from a woman older than 75 with active COVID-19. The CDR3 runs from the conserved cysteine through the conserved F or W. A D gene is named only where the DNA matches it firmly. Where a row states a size, it is once, few, many or the class of an expanded clone; other rows omit it.

D,size,J,V,CDR3,DNA
TRBD1,NA,TRBJ2-7,TRBV5-1,CASSLGQGPYEQYF,TGCGCCAGCAGCTTGGGACAGGGCCCGTACGAGCAGTACTTC
TRBD2,NA,TRBJ2-3,TRBV7-2,CASSPGGLAGVSIIPQYF,TGTGCCAGCAGCCCCGGCGGGCTAGCGGGGGTATCTATAATTCCGCAGTATTTT
NA,NA,TRBJ1-1,TRBV3-1/TRBV3-2,CASSQYRNTEAFF,TGTGCCAGCAGCCAGTATAGAAACACTGAAGCTTTCTTT
NA,NA,TRBJ1-5,TRBV28,CASRSGYSNQPQHF,TGTGCCAGCCGGTCAGGGTATAGCAATCAGCCCCAGCATTTT
NA,NA,TRBJ2-7,TRBV5-1,CASSLQNEQYF,TGCGCCAGCAGCTTACAGAACGAGCAGTACTTC
TRBD1,NA,TRBJ2-7,TRBV7-2,CASSPRTGGTEQYF,TGTGCCAGCAGCCCACGGACAGGGGGAACGGAGCAGTACTTC
TRBD2,NA,TRBJ2-1,TRBV5-4,CASSPGGVGSYNEQFF,TGTGCCAGCAGCCCGGGGGGGGTTGGCTCCTACAATGAGCAGTTCTTC
NA,NA,TRBJ1-2,TRBV7-8,CASSLGGGVNYGYTF,TGTGCCAGCAGCTTAGGAGGGGGGGTTAACTATGGCTACACCTTC
TRBD2,once,TRBJ2-7,TRBV30,CAWSTIWTSGPYPYEQYF,TGTGCCTGGAGTACAATTTGGACTAGCGGGCCATATCCCTACGAGCAGTACTTC
TRBD1,NA,TRBJ1-1,TRBV29-1,CSVEEQGGTEAFF,TGCAGCGTTGAGGAACAGGGGGGCACTGAAGCTTTCTTT
NA,NA,TRBJ2-3,TRBV15,CATRQGVDTQYF,TGTGCCACCAGACAGGGCGTAGATACGCAGTATTTT
TRBD2,few,TRBJ2-1,TRBV6-5,CASSPQAGVYFF,TGTGCCAGCAGTCCCCAGGCGGGGGTGTACTTCTTC
TRBD2,once,TRBJ2-1,TRBV24-1,CATSDRGGSSYNEQFF,TGTGCCACCAGTGATCGCGGGGGGAGCTCCTACAATGAGCAGTTCTTC
TRBD1,NA,TRBJ1-6,TRBV19,CASSMAGGASPLHF,TGTGCCAGTAGTATGGCAGGGGGCGCTTCACCCCTCCACTTT
TRBD2,NA,TRBJ2-3,TRBV2,CASSSGFSGGAADTQYF,TGTGCCAGCAGTTCAGGGTTCAGCGGGGGGGCGGCAGATACGCAGTATTTT
NA,NA,TRBJ1-3,TRBV9,CASSVAPGRGNTIYF,TGTGCCAGCAGCGTAGCTCCTGGTCGGGGAAACACCATATATTTT
NA,once,TRBJ1-1,TRBV5-8,CASSSSVNTEAFF,TGTGCCAGCAGCTCATCAGTGAACACTGAAGCTTTCTTT
NA,NA,TRBJ2-6,TRBV5-1,CASSFSAGANVLTF,TGCGCCAGCAGCTTCTCGGCTGGGGCCAACGTCCTGACTTTC
TRBD1,NA,TRBJ2-3,TRBV24-1,CATMNRGILVRETDTQYF,TGTGCCACCATGAACAGGGGGATACTAGTGAGGGAGACAGATACGCAGTATTTT
TRBD2,NA,TRBJ2-2,TRBV6-4,CASSDSLREGRTGELFF,TGTGCCAGCAGTGACTCCTTAAGGGAGGGTCGCACCGGGGAGCTGTTTTTT
NA,NA,TRBJ2-1,TRBV2,CASHQLGLMEQFF,TGTGCCAGCCACCAACTCGGACTAATGGAGCAGTTCTTC
TRBD2,NA,TRBJ2-3,TRBV7-3,CASRTSGESTDTQYF,TGTGCCAGCAGGACTAGCGGGGAGAGCACAGATACGCAGTATTTT
NA,NA,TRBJ1-4,TRBV28,CASSLEQGEGKLFF,TGTGCCAGCAGTTTAGAACAGGGTGAAGGAAAACTGTTTTTT
NA,NA,TRBJ2-2,TRBV4-2,CASSQAGSGTGELFF,TGTGCCAGCAGCCAAGCGGGGTCTGGCACCGGGGAGCTGTTTTTT
NA,NA,TRBJ1-6,TRBV7-2,CASSLFRQGNSPLHF,TGTGCCAGCAGCTTATTTCGGCAGGGCAATTCACCCCTCCACTTT
NA,NA,TRBJ2-7,TRBV6-2/TRBV6-3,CASSYSPQSQYF,TGTGCCAGCAGTTACTCCCCCCAATCCCAGTACTTC
NA,NA,TRBJ1-2,TRBV18,CASSPLGRRVNYGYTF,TGTGCCAGCTCACCACTTGGCAGGCGGGTTAACTATGGCTACACCTTC
NA,NA,TRBJ1-5,TRBV28,CASSLPDRYSNQPQHF,TGTGCCAGCAGTTTACCTGACAGGTATAGCAATCAGCCCCAGCATTTT
NA,once,TRBJ2-3,TRBV5-1,CASSWDLAADTQYF,TGCGCCAGCAGCTGGGACTTGGCTGCCGATACGCAGTATTTT
TRBD2,once,TRBJ2-7,TRBV7-6,CASSLAGTSVGEQYF,TGTGCCAGCAGCTTAGCGGGGACTAGCGTTGGCGAGCAGTACTTC
TRBD1,once,TRBJ2-7,TRBV11-3,CASSYSGTGGNEQYF,TGTGCCAGCAGCTACTCCGGGACAGGGGGCAACGAGCAGTACTTC
NA,NA,TRBJ1-5,TRBV5-6,CASSLKGFRVSQPQHF,TGTGCCAGCAGCTTGAAGGGGTTCCGGGTCAGTCAGCCCCAGCATTTT
TRBD1,NA,TRBJ1-4,TRBV18,CASSLQGVNEKLFF,TGTGCCAGCTCACTACAGGGGGTTAATGAAAAACTGTTTTTT
TRBD1,NA,TRBJ1-1,TRBV27,CASSPTPGPGGTEAFF,TGTGCCAGCAGTCCCACACCCGGGCCAGGGGGCACTGAAGCTTTCTTT
TRBD2,NA,TRBJ2-3,TRBV7-7,CASSLAAGAGDTQYF,TGTGCTAGCAGCTTAGCAGCGGGGGCTGGAGATACGCAGTATTTT
TRBD1,NA,TRBJ2-4,TRBV7-9,CASSLGQGLNIQYF,TGTGCCAGCAGCTTAGGACAGGGTTTGAACATTCAGTACTTC
TRBD2,NA,TRBJ2-2,TRBV20-1,CSASRAGSYTGELFF,TGCAGTGCTAGTCGAGCGGGGTCGTACACCGGGGAGCTGTTTTTT
NA,NA,TRBJ2-1,TRBV4-2,CASSHLGGEQFF,TGTGCCAGCAGCCACCTGGGCGGGGAGCAGTTCTTC
TRBD1,NA,TRBJ2-5,TRBV5-1,CASSQGTGRETQYF,TGCGCCAGCAGCCAAGGGACAGGGAGAGAGACCCAGTACTTC
TRBD1,NA,TRBJ2-3,TRBV29-1,CSVEGLQGATDTQYF,TGCAGCGTTGAAGGTTTACAGGGGGCGACAGATACGCAGTATTTT
TRBD2,NA,TRBJ2-1,TRBV3-1/TRBV3-2,CASSQPGLAGGLEFF,TGTGCCAGCAGCCAACCGGGACTAGCGGGGGGGCTCGAATTCTTC
TRBD1,NA,TRBJ2-1,TRBV5-6,CASSLVQGAYYNEQFF,TGTGCCAGCAGCTTAGTGCAGGGGGCCTACTACAATGAGCAGTTCTTC
TRBD2,once,TRBJ2-1,TRBV5-6,CASSLAAGGYNEQFF,TGTGCCAGCAGCTTGGCGGCGGGGGGTTACAATGAGCAGTTCTTC
TRBD2,NA,TRBJ2-1,TRBV29-1,CSVDGASGGRGGYNEQFF,TGCAGCGTTGATGGGGCTAGCGGGGGCCGCGGAGGCTACAATGAGCAGTTCTTC
TRBD2,NA,TRBJ2-2,TRBV10-3,CAIRGGADTGELFF,TGTGCCATCCGCGGGGGGGCGGACACCGGGGAGCTGTTTTTT
NA,once,TRBJ2-7,TRBV11-2,CASSRDTSYEQYF,TGTGCCAGCAGCCGGGACACCTCCTACGAGCAGTACTTC
TRBD2,NA,TRBJ2-7,TRBV9,CASSGLAGNYEQYF,TGTGCCAGCAGCGGACTAGCGGGAAACTACGAGCAGTACTTC